The 20 T cell receptor beta chains listed next were all sequenced from one sample in a study of cytomegalovirus exposure and HLA in healthy donors. PCR primers comprised 60 Vbeta and 13 Jbeta primers. Profiling relied on immunoSEQ multiplex PCR, and the TCRdb table lists in-frame clones only, not all of them. Seen here are more than 150,000 clones, 82% observed once, and the top ten hold about 7.1%. Material for sequencing was PBMCs. These receptor sequences come from a woman between 50 and 59 years old in good health and CMV-seropositive.

CDR3 DNA sequence: TGTGCCAGCAGGGGGTCCGACAGGAATAATGAAAAACTGTTTTTT. It encodes CASRGSDRNNEKLFF. The chain carries TRBV5-5 and TRBJ1-4; a weak D match, TRBD1 (6 bases). The germline V gene encodes CDR1 SGHKS and CDR2 YYEKEE (reference sequence). This CDR3 contains 15 residues. The V end lost 5 bases, the J end lost 4 bases, and 15 bases lay between the germline ends.

V usage is TRBV6-1 and J usage is TRBJ1-6; a possible D gene is TRBD1 (5 bases). V was pared by 4 bases and J by 2 bases, with 15 bases between. The CDR3 consists of 17 residues. Germline V gene data show CDR1 as MNHNS and CDR2 as SASEGT. CDR3: CASSAVGRGAYNSPLHF. The DNA of the CDR3 is TGTGCCAGCAGTGCGGTGGGGCGGGGCGCCTATAATTCACCCCTCCACTTT.

This clone has only a few counts. The chain links TRBV14 to TRBJ2-2; possible D gene TRBD2, 7 bases. Trimming pared 2 bases from V and 6 bases from J, leaving 10 bases between. This CDR3 spans 14 amino acids. The germline V gene has CDR1 SGHDN and CDR2 FVKESK. CDR3 sequence reads: CASSQTGRAGELFF. DNA for the CDR3: TGTGCCAGCAGCCAAACAGGGAGGGCCGGGGAGCTGTTTTTT.

This chain uses TRBV10-1 with TRBJ1-5; the D gene is possibly TRBD1 (6 bases). Germline CDR1 is WNHNN and CDR2 is SYGVQD (reference sequence). V gave up 0 bases and J gave up 6 bases, with 12 bases separating them. The CDR3 length is 15 residues. The CDR3 DNA sequence: TGCGCCAGCAGTGAGTCAGGGGGAAGGCGTCAGCCCCAGCATTTT. This gives the protein CASSESGGRRQPQHF.

The CDR3 sequence is CASSWGAGGPSGANVLTF. The CDR3 nucleotides are TGTGCCAGCAGCTGGGGAGCGGGGGGGCCCTCCGGGGCCAACGTCCTGACTTTC. The rearrangement uses TRBV5-6 and TRBJ2-6; 10 bases are shared with TRBD2. Germline assignment: CDR1 SGHDT and CDR2 YYEEEE. The CDR3 runs 18 residues. V shed 3 bases and J 4 bases; nucleotides not matched to a gene: 10.

J is TRBJ1-1 and V is TRBV6-6; the match to TRBD1 covers 8 bases. CDR1 and CDR2 (germline): MNHNY, SVGAGI (reference sequence). This CDR3 region has 15 residues. J gave up 0 bases and V 6 bases, and 6 bases lay outside the gene matches. In DNA, the CDR3 is TGTGCCAGCAGCGACAGGGGTATTGTGAACACTGAAGCTTTCTTT. The encoded protein is CASSDRGIVNTEAFF.

This clone showed up just once. The chain employs TRBV11-2 and TRBJ1-2; no definite D call. CDR1 and CDR2 from the germline V gene are SGHAT and FQNNGV. Trimming stripped 1 base from V and 3 bases from J, with 15 bases between. The CDR3 length is 16 residues. The CDR3 nucleotides read TGTGCCAGCAGCTTAGGCCAGGTCACCCCCCACTATGGCTACACCTTC. It codes for CASSLGQVTPHYGYTF.

The genes are TRBV11-2 and TRBJ1-4, with 7 bases identical to TRBD1. Germline CDR1 reads SGHAT; CDR2 reads FQNNGV. CDR3 size: 14 residues. V shed 1 base, J shed 7 bases, and the junction held 3 bases outside the gene matches. In DNA, the CDR3 is TGTGCCAGCAGCTTAGGACAGGGCGGTGAAAAACTGTTTTTT. Encoded protein: CASSLGQGGEKLFF.

This clone turned up a few times. The chain uses TRBV4-1 and TRBJ2-1, with 8 bases lining up with TRBD1. J was trimmed by 4 bases and V by 1 base; bases with no gene match: 3. Germline V gene sequence: CDR1 MGHRA, CDR2 YSYEKL. This CDR3 is 15 amino acids long. The CDR3 sequence: CASSQGDRPYNEQFF. The DNA for the CDR3 is TGCGCCAGCAGCCAAGGGGACAGGCCTTACAATGAGCAGTTCTTC.

The V gene is TRBV27, the J gene TRBJ1-2; 8 bases fit TRBD1. The germline gives CDR1 MNHEY, CDR2 SMNVEV (reference sequence). Trimming took 6 bases from V and 5 from J; bases not matched to a gene: 8. The CDR3 has 14 amino acids. CDR3 sequence reads: CASRTTGASYGYTF. CDR3 DNA: TGTGCCAGCAGGACGACAGGGGCCTCTTATGGCTACACCTTC.

Regarding this clone: The sample carries other DNA sequences with the same CDR3. This sequence joins TRBV30 and TRBJ1-5, with a tentative D call TRBD1 (6 bases). The CDR3 has 15 amino acids. Germline CDR1 and CDR2: GTSNPN and SVGIG (reference sequence). The V end lost 0 bases, the J end lost 4 bases, and 13 bases lay between the germline ends. The CDR3, as DNA: TGTGCCTGGAGTGTAAAGGGGGGGGGTAATCAGCCCCAGCATTTT. Translated, it gives CAWSVKGGGNQPQHF.

The chain carries TRBV27 and TRBJ1-6; TRBD1 might be the D (5 bases). Per the germline V gene, CDR1 is MNHEY and CDR2 is SMNVEV (reference sequence). The CDR3 has 15 residues. Trimming took 5 bases from V and 5 from J, leaving 13 bases between them. The CDR3, as DNA: TGTGCCAGCAGTGGACTGGGGGGAAATAATTCACCCCTCCACTTT. Protein sequence: CASSGLGGNNSPLHF.

This sequence joins TRBV2 and TRBJ2-2, with D tentatively TRBD2 (6 bases). Germline V gene lookup returns CDR1 SNHLY and CDR2 FYNNEI. V lost 5 bases and J lost 0, with 7 bases in between. There are 14 residues in the CDR3. CDR3 residues: CASSREANTGELFF. DNA for the CDR3: TGTGCCAGCAGTAGGGAGGCGAACACCGGGGAGCTGTTTTTT.

V and J are TRBV5-1 and TRBJ1-2; 9 bases fit TRBD1. The CDR3 has 16 amino acids. In germline, CDR1 is SGHRS, CDR2 YFSETQ. V lost 4 bases, J lost 0 bases, and 7 bases stayed unmatched. The CDR3 region has the DNA TGCGCCAGCAGCCCGGGACAGGGCCTGACTAACTATGGCTACACCTTC. Amino acids: CASSPGQGLTNYGYTF.

The rearrangement joins TRBV6-7 to TRBJ2-3; 8 bases match TRBD2. TRBV6-7 falls under the ORF class, with uncertain function. Trimming cost V 4 bases and J 3 bases; bases outside gene matches: 12. The CDR3 has 17 residues. The CDR3 nucleotides are TGTGCCAGCAGTTCGATTTTAGTAGCGGGGCCGACAGATACGCAGTATTTT. It translates to CASSSILVAGPTDTQYF.

The chain links TRBV10-3 to TRBJ2-7, with D perhaps TRBD1 (7 bases). The CDR3 contains 12 residues. Germline loops: CDR1 ENHRY, CDR2 SYGVKD. V lost 10 bases to trimming and J lost 2 bases, with 12 bases between them. As DNA, the CDR3 is TGTGCCACCCAGGGGGGAACCTACGAGCAGTACTTC. Translation gives CATQGGTYEQYF.

The genes are TRBV27 and TRBJ1-3; weak D call: TRBD1 (5 bases). This CDR3 has 14 residues. Germline V gene sequence: CDR1 MNHEY, CDR2 SMNVEV (reference sequence). Between the trimmed V and J ends, which lost 5 bases and 0 bases, there was a span of 8 bases. The CDR3 reads CASSAQGSGNTIYF. The DNA for the CDR3 is TGTGCCAGCAGTGCTCAGGGCTCTGGAAACACCATATATTTT.

Here the CDR3 DNA reads TGTGCCAGTAGTATACGGGACAGTCCCTCCGTTGGCTACACCTTC. This encodes CASSIRDSPSVGYTF. The rearrangement joins TRBV19 to TRBJ1-2, with 7 bases that match TRBD1. Germline assignment: CDR1 LNHDA and CDR2 SQIVND (reference sequence). V dropped 2 bases and J dropped 7; count of bases not matched to a gene: 10. The CDR3 covers 15 residues.

This sequence joins TRBV6-6 and TRBJ1-1; no clear D gene. This CDR3 spans 13 amino acids. The germline V gene has CDR1 MNHNY and CDR2 SVGAGI (reference sequence). The ends were cut back, 4 bases at V and 1 base at J, with 7 bases in the middle. For the CDR3, the DNA is TGTGCCAGCAGTTCTTGGCAGAACACTGAAGCTTTCTTT. Protein product: CASSSWQNTEAFF.

The chain employs TRBV4-3 and TRBJ1-6; D not resolved. Germline V gives CDR1 LGHNA, CDR2 YSLEER. This CDR3 comprises 13 residues. V shed 3 bases and J shed 10 bases, with 10 bases lying between them. CDR3: CASSHDRGSPLHF. The CDR3 region has the DNA TGCGCCAGCAGCCATGATAGAGGCTCACCCCTCCACTTT.